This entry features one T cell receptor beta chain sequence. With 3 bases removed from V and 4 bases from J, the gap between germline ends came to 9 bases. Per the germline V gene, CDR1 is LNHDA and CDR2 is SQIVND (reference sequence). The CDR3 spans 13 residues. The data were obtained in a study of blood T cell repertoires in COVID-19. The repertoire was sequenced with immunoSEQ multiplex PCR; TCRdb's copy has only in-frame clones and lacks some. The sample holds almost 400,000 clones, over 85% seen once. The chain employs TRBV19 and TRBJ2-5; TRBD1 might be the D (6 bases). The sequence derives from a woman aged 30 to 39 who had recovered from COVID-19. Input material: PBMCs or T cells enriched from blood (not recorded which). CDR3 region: CASSISRGETQYF. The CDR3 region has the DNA TGTGCCAGTAGTATTAGCAGGGGAGAGACCCAGTACTTC.